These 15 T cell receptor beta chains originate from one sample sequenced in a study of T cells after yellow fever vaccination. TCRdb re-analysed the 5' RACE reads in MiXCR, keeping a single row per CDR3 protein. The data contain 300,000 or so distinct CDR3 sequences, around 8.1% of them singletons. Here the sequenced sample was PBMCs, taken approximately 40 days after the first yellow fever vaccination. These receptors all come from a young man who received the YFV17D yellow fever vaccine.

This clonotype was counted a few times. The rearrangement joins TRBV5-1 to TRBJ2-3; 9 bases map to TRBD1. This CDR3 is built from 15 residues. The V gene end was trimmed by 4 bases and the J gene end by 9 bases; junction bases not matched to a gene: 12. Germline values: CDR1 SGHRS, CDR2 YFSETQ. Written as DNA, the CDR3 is TGCGCCAGCAGCCTGGGCCCGGGACAGGGCCTCACGCAGTATTTT. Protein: CASSLGPGQGLTQYF.

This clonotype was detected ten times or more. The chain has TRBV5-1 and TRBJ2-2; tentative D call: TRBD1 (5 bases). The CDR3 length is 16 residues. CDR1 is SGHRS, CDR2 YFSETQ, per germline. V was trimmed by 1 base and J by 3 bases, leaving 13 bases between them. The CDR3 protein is CASSLYPGLDTGELFF. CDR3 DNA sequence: TGCGCCAGCAGCTTGTATCCAGGGCTGGACACCGGGGAGCTGTTTTTT.

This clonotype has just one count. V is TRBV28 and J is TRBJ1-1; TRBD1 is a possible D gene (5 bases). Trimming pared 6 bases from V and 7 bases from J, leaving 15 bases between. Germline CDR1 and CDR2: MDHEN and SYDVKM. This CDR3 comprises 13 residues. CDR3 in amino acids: CASRLTVGGEAFF. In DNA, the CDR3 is TGTGCCAGCAGGTTGACGGTGGGGGGTGAAGCTTTCTTT.

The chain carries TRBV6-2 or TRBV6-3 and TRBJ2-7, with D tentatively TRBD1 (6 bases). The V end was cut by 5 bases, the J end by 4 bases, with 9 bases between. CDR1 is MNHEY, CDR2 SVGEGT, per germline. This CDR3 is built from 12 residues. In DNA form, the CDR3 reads TGTGCCAGCAGTCCACAGGGATACGAGCAGTACGTC. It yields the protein CASSPQGYEQYV.

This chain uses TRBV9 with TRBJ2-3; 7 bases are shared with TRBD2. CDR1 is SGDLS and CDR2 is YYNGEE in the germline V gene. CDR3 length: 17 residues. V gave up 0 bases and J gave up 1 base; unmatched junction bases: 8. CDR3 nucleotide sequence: TGTGCCAGCAGCGTAGATCTGGGTGGGGGGGGCACAGATACGCAGTATTTT. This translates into CASSVDLGGGGTDTQYF.

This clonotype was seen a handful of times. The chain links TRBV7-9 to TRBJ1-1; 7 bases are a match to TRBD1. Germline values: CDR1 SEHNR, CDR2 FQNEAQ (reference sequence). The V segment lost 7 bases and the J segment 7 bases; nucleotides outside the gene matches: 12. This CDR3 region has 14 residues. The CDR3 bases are TGTGCCAGCACCCTAGGGGGCAGGGGTGGTGAAGCTTTCTTT. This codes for CASTLGGRGGEAFF.

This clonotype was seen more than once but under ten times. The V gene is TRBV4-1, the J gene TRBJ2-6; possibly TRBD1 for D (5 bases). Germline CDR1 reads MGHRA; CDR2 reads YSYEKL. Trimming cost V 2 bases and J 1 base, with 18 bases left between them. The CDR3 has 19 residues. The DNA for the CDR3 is TGCGCCAGCAGCCAACAGGGTATCGGCGTGGGGTCTGGGGCCAACGTCCTGACTTTC. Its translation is CASSQQGIGVGSGANVLTF.

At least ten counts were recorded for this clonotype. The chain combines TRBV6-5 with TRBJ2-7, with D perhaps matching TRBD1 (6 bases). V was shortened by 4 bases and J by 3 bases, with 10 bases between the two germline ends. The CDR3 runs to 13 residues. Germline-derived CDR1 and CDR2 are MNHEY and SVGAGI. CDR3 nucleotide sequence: TGTGCCAGCAGTTCCACGGACAGCTACGAGCAGTACTTC. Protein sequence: CASSSTDSYEQYF.

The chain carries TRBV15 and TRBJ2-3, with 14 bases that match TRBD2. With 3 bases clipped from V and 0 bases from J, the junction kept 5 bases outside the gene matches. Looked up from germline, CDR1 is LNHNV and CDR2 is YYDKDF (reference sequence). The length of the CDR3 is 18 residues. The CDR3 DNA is TGTGCCACCAGCAGCGGACTAGCGGGGGGTCTTAGCACAGATACGCAGTATTTT. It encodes CATSSGLAGGLSTDTQYF.

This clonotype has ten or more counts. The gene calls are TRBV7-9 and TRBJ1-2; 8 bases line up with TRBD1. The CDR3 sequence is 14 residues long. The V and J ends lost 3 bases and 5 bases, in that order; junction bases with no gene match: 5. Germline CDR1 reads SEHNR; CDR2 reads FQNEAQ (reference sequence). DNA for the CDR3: TGTGCCAGCAGCTTCCAGGGGGCAGGATATGGCTACACCTTC. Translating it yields CASSFQGAGYGYTF.

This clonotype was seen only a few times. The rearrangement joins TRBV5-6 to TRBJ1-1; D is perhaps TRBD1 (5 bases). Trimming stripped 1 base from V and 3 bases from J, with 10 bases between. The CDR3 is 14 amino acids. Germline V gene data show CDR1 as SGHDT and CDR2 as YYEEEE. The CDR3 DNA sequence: TGTGCCAGCAGCTTGCGGGGGGTTTACACTGAAGCTTTCTTT. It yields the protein CASSLRGVYTEAFF.

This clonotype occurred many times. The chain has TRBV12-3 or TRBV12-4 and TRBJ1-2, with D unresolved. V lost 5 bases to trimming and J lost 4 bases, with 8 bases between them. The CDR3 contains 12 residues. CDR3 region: CASSMTAYGYTF. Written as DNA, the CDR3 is TGTGCCAGCAGTATGACGGCCTATGGCTACACCTTC.

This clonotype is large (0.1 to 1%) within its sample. DNA for the CDR3: TGTGCCACCAGCAGAGATACGGGGGGGCCCGGGGAGCTGTTTTTT. As protein: CATSRDTGGPGELFF. The chain joins TRBV15 to TRBJ2-2; 8 bases are a match to TRBD2. Per germline, CDR1 LNHNV and CDR2 YYDKDF (reference sequence). Trimming removed 0 bases from V and 6 bases from J; junction bases left unmatched: 3. The CDR3 length is 15 residues.

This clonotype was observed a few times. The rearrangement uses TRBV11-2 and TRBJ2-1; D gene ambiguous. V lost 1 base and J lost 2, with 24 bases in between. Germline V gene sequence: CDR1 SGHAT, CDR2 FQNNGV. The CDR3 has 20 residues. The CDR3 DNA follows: TGTGCCAGCAGCTTAGGGGGTGGGCTCGGGCGGCAGAGAACCTACAATGAGCAGTTCTTC. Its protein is CASSLGGGLGRQRTYNEQFF.

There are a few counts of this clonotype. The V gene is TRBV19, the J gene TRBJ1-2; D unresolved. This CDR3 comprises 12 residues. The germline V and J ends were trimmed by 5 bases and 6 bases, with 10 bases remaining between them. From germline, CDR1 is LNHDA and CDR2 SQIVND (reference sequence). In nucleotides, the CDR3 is TGTGCCAGTAGTTGGACTGCTGATGGCTACACCTTC. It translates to CASSWTADGYTF.